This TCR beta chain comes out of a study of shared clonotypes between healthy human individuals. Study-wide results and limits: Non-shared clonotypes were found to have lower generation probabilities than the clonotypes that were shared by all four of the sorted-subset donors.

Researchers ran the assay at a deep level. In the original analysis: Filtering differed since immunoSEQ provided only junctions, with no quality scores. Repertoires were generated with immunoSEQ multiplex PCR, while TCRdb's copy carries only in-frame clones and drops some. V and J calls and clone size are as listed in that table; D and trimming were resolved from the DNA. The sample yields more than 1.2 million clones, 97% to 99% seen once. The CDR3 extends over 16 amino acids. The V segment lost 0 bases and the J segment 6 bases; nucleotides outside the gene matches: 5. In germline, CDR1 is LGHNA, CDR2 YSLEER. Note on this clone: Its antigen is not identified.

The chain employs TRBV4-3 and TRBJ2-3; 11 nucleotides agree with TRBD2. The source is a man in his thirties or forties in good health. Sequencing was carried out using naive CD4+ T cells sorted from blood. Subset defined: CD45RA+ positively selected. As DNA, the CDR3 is TGCGCCAGCAGCCAAGAACTAGCGGGGGAGGTCGATACGCAGTATTTT. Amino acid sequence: CASSQELAGEVDTQYF.